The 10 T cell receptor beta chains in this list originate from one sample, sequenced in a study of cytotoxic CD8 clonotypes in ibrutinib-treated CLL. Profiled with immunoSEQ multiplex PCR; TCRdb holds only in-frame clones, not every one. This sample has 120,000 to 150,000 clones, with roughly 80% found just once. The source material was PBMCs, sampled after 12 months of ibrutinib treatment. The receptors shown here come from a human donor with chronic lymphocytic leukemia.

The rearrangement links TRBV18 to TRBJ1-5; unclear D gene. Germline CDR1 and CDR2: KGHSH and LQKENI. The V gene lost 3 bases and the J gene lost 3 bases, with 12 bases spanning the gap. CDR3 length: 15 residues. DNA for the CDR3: TGTGCCAGCTCACCGGTGGACGGAGCCAATCAGCCCCAGCATTTT. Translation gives CASSPVDGANQPQHF.

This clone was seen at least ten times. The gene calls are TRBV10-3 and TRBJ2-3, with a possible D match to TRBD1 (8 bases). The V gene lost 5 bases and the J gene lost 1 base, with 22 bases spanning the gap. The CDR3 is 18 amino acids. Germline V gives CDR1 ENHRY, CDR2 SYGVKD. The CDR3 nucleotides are TGTGCCATCAGTTCATACTTGAGGACAGGGAGGGGCACAGATACGCAGTATTTT. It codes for CAISSYLRTGRGTDTQYF.

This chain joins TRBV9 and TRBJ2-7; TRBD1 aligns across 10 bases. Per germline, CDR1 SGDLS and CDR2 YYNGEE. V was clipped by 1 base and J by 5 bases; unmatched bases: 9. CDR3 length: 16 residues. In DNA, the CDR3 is TGTGCCAGCAGCGTAATGGCGGGACAGGGGAGCGACGAGCAGTACTTC. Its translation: CASSVMAGQGSDEQYF.

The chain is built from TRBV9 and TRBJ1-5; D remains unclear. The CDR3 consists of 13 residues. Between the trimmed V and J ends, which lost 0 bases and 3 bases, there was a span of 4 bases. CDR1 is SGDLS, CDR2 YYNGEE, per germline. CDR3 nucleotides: TGTGCCAGCAGCGTAGATAACAATCAGCCCCAGCATTTT. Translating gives CASSVDNNQPQHF.

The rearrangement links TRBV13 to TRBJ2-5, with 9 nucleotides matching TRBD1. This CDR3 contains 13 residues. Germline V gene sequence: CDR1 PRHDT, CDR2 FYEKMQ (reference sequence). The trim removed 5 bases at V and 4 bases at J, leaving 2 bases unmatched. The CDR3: CASSKQGAETQYF. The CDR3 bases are TGTGCCAGCAGCAAACAGGGGGCAGAGACCCAGTACTTC. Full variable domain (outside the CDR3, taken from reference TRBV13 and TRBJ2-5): AAGVIQSPRHLIKEKRETATLKCYPIPRHDTVYWYQQGPGQDPQFLISFYEKMQSDKGSIPDRFSAQQFSDYHSELNMSSLELGDSALYFCASSKQGAETQYFGPGTRLLVL.

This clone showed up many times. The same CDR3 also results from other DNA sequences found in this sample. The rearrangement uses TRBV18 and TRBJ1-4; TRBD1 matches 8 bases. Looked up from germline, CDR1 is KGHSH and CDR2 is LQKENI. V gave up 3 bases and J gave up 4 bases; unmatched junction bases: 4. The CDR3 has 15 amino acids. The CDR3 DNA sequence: TGTGCCAGCTCACCCCCGGGACAGGATAATGAAAAACTGTTTTTT. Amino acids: CASSPPGQDNEKLFF.

For the CDR3, the DNA is TGTGCCAGCAGCGCGGGACAGGGGGGTGGCTACACCTTC. Translated, it gives CASSAGQGGGYTF. V is TRBV7-2 and J is TRBJ1-2; TRBD1 agrees at 11 bases. Germline-derived CDR1 and CDR2 are SGHTA and FQGNSA. This CDR3 region has 13 residues. The trim removed 5 bases at V and 7 bases at J, leaving 3 bases unmatched.

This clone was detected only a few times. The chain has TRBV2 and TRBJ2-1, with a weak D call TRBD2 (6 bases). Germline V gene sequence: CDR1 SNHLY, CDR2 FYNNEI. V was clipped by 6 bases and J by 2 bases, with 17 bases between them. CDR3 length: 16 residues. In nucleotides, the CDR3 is TGTGCCAGCAGCGCTCAAAGTAGCGGAACCTACAATGAGCAGTTCTTC. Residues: CASSAQSSGTYNEQFF.

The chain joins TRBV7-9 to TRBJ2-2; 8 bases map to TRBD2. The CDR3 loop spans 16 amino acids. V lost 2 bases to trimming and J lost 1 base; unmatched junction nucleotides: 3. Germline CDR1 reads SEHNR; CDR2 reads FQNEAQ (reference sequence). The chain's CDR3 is CASSLSAGGNTGELFF. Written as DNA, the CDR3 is TGTGCCAGCAGCTTATCCGCGGGGGGGAACACCGGGGAGCTGTTTTTT.

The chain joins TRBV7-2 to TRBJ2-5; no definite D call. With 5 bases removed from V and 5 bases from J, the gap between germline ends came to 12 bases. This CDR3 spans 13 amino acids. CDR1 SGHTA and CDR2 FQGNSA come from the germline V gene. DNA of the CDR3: TGTGCCAGCAGCCGCAGTAAGGGTGAGACCCAGTACTTC. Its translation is CASSRSKGETQYF.